Here is one TCR beta chain with its context. This sample stems from a study of T cell responses to AZD1222 COVID-19 vaccine. Whole-study context: Analysis merged second doses at about 4 or about 12 weeks.

This table comes from immunoSEQ multiplex PCR, and its TCRdb copy is limited to in-frame clones, with some not included. The sample comprises 200,000 to 300,000 clones, approximately 95% of which are singletons, and around 0.5% rests with the top ten. The material sequenced was peripheral blood, taken on day 0 of AZD1222 vaccination. The receptor comes from an adult in good health.

The CDR3 spells CASSLGDSPLHF. As DNA, the CDR3 is TGCGCCAGCAGCTTGGGCGATTCACCCCTCCACTTT. The V gene is TRBV5-1, the J gene TRBJ1-6; D gene uncertain. Trimming shortened V by 0 bases and J by 8 bases, and 3 bases separated the two germline ends. The CDR3 contains 12 residues. Germline CDR1 reads SGHRS; CDR2 reads YFSETQ.